A selection of T cell receptor beta chains follows, all from one sample in a study of blood T cell repertoires in COVID-19. Assay used: immunoSEQ multiplex PCR; TCRdb lists only in-frame clones, some missing. Here the sample spans 200,000 or so clones, 88% being singletons. Sequenced sample: peripheral blood. These receptors all come from a man aged 70 or older with acute or convalescent COVID-19. Both conserved end residues are part of each CDR3. The D gene is left open where the match is weak. Clone size, where shown, is once, few, many, or a class for clones that have expanded.

once,NA,TRBJ1-4,TRBV6-5,TGTGCCAGCAGGAGTTCCAGGGGTACTGATGAAAAACTGTTTTTT,CASRSSRGTDEKLFF
NA,NA,TRBJ1-2,TRBV19,TGTGCCAGTAACCAACAGGACCCAAACTATGGCTACACCTTC,CASNQQDPNYGYTF
once,NA,TRBJ2-7,TRBV28,TGTGCCAGCGGTGGCAGGGTGGCCTACGAGCAGTACTTC,CASGGRVAYEQYF
NA,TRBD2,TRBJ2-1,TRBV4-2,TGTGCCAGCAGCCCCGGGACTAGCGAGCTCTACAATGAGCAGTTCTTC,CASSPGTSELYNEQFF
NA,NA,TRBJ2-1,TRBV11-1,TGTGCCAGCAGCTTATGGCGGGGCGACTCCTACAATGAGCAGTTCTTC,CASSLWRGDSYNEQFF
NA,TRBD1,TRBJ2-7,TRBV4-1,TGCGCCAGCAGCCAAGTTTGGGACAGCAACGAGCAGTACTTC,CASSQVWDSNEQYF
once,NA,TRBJ1-2,TRBV7-9,TGTGCCAGCAGCGACCAGGGATATGGCTACACCTTC,CASSDQGYGYTF
NA,TRBD1,TRBJ1-1,TRBV7-3,TGTGCCAGCAGCTCCTCAGGGGGTACTGAAGCTTTCTTT,CASSSSGGTEAFF
NA,TRBD1,TRBJ1-4,TRBV5-1,TGCGCCAGCAGCCCGGGACAGGTCGCGGGAGAAAAACTGTTTTTT,CASSPGQVAGEKLFF
NA,NA,TRBJ1-2,TRBV7-9,TGTGCCAGCAGCTACTTTTCCTCATTTGGGCGGGGTGCCTATGGCTACACCTTC,CASSYFSSFGRGAYGYTF
NA,NA,TRBJ1-2,TRBV6-5,TGTGCCAGCAGTTCGGGCAGAGGGACATCTGGCTACACCTTC,CASSSGRGTSGYTF
NA,NA,TRBJ1-5,TRBV18,TGTGCCAGCTCACCAAATAGTTTAGGGGGGGCGAATCAGCCCCAGCATTTT,CASSPNSLGGANQPQHF
NA,NA,TRBJ2-1,TRBV28,TGTGCCAGCAGTTTGAGCAATGAGCAGTTCTTC,CASSLSNEQFF
few,NA,TRBJ2-1,TRBV7-3,TGTGCCAGCAGCTTAGGGGAGGTGGGAAGCAATGAGCAGTTCTTC,CASSLGEVGSNEQFF
NA,NA,TRBJ2-7,TRBV19,TGTGCCAGTAGCAGGCAGAGCTCCTACGAGCAGTACTTC,CASSRQSSYEQYF
NA,TRBD1,TRBJ2-2,TRBV7-9,TGTGCCAGCAGCTTCCTAGGGGGCGCGAGAACCGGGGAGCTGTTTTTT,CASSFLGGARTGELFF
NA,NA,TRBJ2-3,TRBV29-1,TGCAGCCCCTCTCGGGGCACAGATACGCAGTATTTT,CSPSRGTDTQYF
NA,TRBD1,TRBJ1-3,TRBV29-1,TGCAGCGCCCAGGGGGACCACTCTGGAAACACCATATATTTT,CSAQGDHSGNTIYF
NA,TRBD2,TRBJ2-5,TRBV15,TGTGCCACCAGCCCTAACCGCACTAGCGGGAGAAGAGAGACCCAGTACTTC,CATSPNRTSGRRETQYF
NA,TRBD1,TRBJ1-1,TRBV5-1,TGCGCCCGCAGCTGGGGGGGCCAGGGGGCGCGTACTGAAGCTTTCTTT,CARSWGGQGARTEAFF
NA,NA,TRBJ2-5,TRBV7-2,TGTGCCAGCAGCCCACAGCGGTCCGGGGAGACCCAGTACTTC,CASSPQRSGETQYF
NA,NA,TRBJ1-1,TRBV7-8,TGTGCCAGCAGCTTAGACAGTCGTGGTGAAGCTTTCTTT,CASSLDSRGEAFF
NA,TRBD1,TRBJ1-5,TRBV2,TGTGCCAGCAAAGACAGGGGTATGAATCAGCCCCAGCATTTT,CASKDRGMNQPQHF
NA,TRBD1,TRBJ2-1,TRBV7-9,TGTGCCAGCAGCCTAGTAGGGACAGGTAGCAATGAGCAGTTCTTC,CASSLVGTGSNEQFF
NA,TRBD2,TRBJ2-1,TRBV11-2,TGTGCCAGCAGCTCCGGCTCTAGCGGGAGCTACAATGAGCAGTTCTTC,CASSSGSSGSYNEQFF
once,TRBD1,TRBJ2-7,TRBV28,TGTGCCAGCAGTTTCTACAGGGGCGAGCAGTACTTC,CASSFYRGEQYF
NA,TRBD1,TRBJ1-1,TRBV27,TGTGCCAGCAGTTTAAGAGCCGGGACAGGCGTCATGAACACTGAAGCTTTCTTT,CASSLRAGTGVMNTEAFF
NA,NA,TRBJ2-5,TRBV2,TGTGCCAGCAGTGAATGGGGGCAGTCCCAAGAGACCCAGTACTTC,CASSEWGQSQETQYF
NA,NA,TRBJ2-7,TRBV6-5,TGTGCCAGCAGTTACTCTCAGGGGTCTATCGACGAGCAGTACTTC,CASSYSQGSIDEQYF
NA,TRBD2,TRBJ2-7,TRBV5-1,TGCGCCAGCAGCCCGGGGACTACCTCCTACGAGCAGTACTTC,CASSPGTTSYEQYF
NA,TRBD1,TRBJ2-5,TRBV18,TGTGCCAGCTCACGGACAGGCCTGCGCGAGGAGACCCAGTACTTC,CASSRTGLREETQYF
NA,NA,TRBJ1-5,TRBV7-2,TGTGCCAGCAGCTGGATGGCAGGGGTGAATCAGCCCCAGCATTTT,CASSWMAGVNQPQHF
NA,NA,TRBJ1-4,TRBV18,TGTGCCAGCTCACCACCGAACAGGGCAACTAATGAAAAACTGTTTTTT,CASSPPNRATNEKLFF
NA,NA,TRBJ1-2,TRBV28,TGTGCCAGCAACTTTCCCCCGACAGCGAACTATGGCTACACCTTC,CASNFPPTANYGYTF
NA,NA,TRBJ1-2,TRBV6-5,TGTGCCAGCCACCGGGACAACGGAAACTATGGCTACACCTTC,CASHRDNGNYGYTF
NA,NA,TRBJ2-1,TRBV4-3,TGCGCCAGCAGCCATTTGGGGCGTGAGCAGTTCTTC,CASSHLGREQFF
NA,TRBD2,TRBJ2-1,TRBV19,TGTGCCAGTAGTCTTGGGGGGGTAGGCTCCAATGAGCAGTTCTTC,CASSLGGVGSNEQFF
NA,TRBD1,TRBJ1-1,TRBV4-1,TGCGCCAGCAGCACCCGGACAGGGGGCGCCGGGGACACTGAAGCTTTCTTT,CASSTRTGGAGDTEAFF
NA,TRBD1,TRBJ2-7,TRBV9,TGTGCCAGCAACACGGATGACAGGGTCCGCCAGGGCACCTACGAGCAGTACTTC,CASNTDDRVRQGTYEQYF
few,NA,TRBJ2-3,TRBV7-3,TGTGCCAGCAGCCCTAGGGGGAGGGCCACAGATACGCAGTATTTT,CASSPRGRATDTQYF
NA,TRBD1,TRBJ1-1,TRBV4-2,TGTGCCAGCAAGAGGGTCGGACAGGGGGCGGACGCTTTCTTT,CASKRVGQGADAFF
NA,NA,TRBJ2-7,TRBV27,TGTGCCAGCAGTTACGGCGGGACGTCCTACGAGCAGTACTTC,CASSYGGTSYEQYF
NA,NA,TRBJ2-7,TRBV5-6,TGTGCCAGCAGCAACAGGGTCACCTACGAGCAGTACTTC,CASSNRVTYEQYF
NA,NA,TRBJ2-2,TRBV7-3,TGTGCCAGCAGCCCCCGGGACTCTCGATCAGCCGGGGAGCTGTTTTTT,CASSPRDSRSAGELFF
once,NA,TRBJ2-6,TRBV7-9,TGTGCCAGCAGCCCCACAGGAGCTAAACACGCTGGGGCCAACGTCCTGACTTTC,CASSPTGAKHAGANVLTF
once,NA,TRBJ1-2,TRBV19,TGTGCCAGTAGTATAGATTCTACAGGGAGTAGGAACTATGGCTACACCTTC,CASSIDSTGSRNYGYTF
once,TRBD1,TRBJ2-7,TRBV7-2,TGTGCCAGCAGCTTAGGATGGACAGGTGTAACCGAGCAGTACTTC,CASSLGWTGVTEQYF
NA,NA,TRBJ2-6,TRBV5-8,TGTGCCAGCAGCTTGGTTAAATTTATCGGTTCTGGGGCCAACGTCCTGACTTTC,CASSLVKFIGSGANVLTF
NA,TRBD2,TRBJ2-1,TRBV18,TGTGCCAGCTCACCAATTACTAGCGGGAGTAGGAATGAGCAGTTCTTC,CASSPITSGSRNEQFF
NA,NA,TRBJ1-1,TRBV18,TGTGCCAGCTCACCCCTCGGAACGGGAGCTTTCTTT,CASSPLGTGAFF
NA,NA,TRBJ1-1,TRBV7-9,TGTGCCAGCAGCCCCTCTTCAGCGGCTGAAGCTTTCTTT,CASSPSSAAEAFF
NA,NA,TRBJ2-7,TRBV4-3,TGCGCCAGCAGCCACAAACAGGGTAACGAGCAGTACTTC,CASSHKQGNEQYF
NA,TRBD2,TRBJ2-2,TRBV29-1,TGCAGCGTTGATAGTTTATCAGCGGGAGGGCCGAACACCGGGGAGCTGTTTTTT,CSVDSLSAGGPNTGELFF
NA,TRBD2,TRBJ2-1,TRBV9,TGTGCCAGCAGCGTGTCGGGACTAGCGTGGAATGAGCAGTTCTTC,CASSVSGLAWNEQFF
NA,TRBD2,TRBJ2-1,TRBV19,TGTGCCACCCAGCGGGACCCCTACAATGAGCAGTTCTTC,CATQRDPYNEQFF
NA,TRBD1,TRBJ1-3,TRBV7-8,TGTGCCAGCAGAAGTGGGGGACAGGGGAACTCTGGAAACACCATATATTTT,CASRSGGQGNSGNTIYF